The clone carrying this T cell receptor beta chain was counted ten times or more. Its antigen remains unknown. With V trimmed by 2 bases and J by 7 bases, 9 bases remained unmatched. In germline, CDR1 is SGHTA, CDR2 FQGNSA. The CDR3 runs 16 residues. The sample originates from a study of early T cells in non-severe SARS-CoV-2 infection. cDNA molecules, individually, were tagged with unique molecular identifiers. One entry per CDR3 protein results from TCRdb running MiXCR on the 5' RACE reads. In the table there are roughly 120,000 distinct CDR3 sequences, about 15% of which are singletons. Regarding the study as a whole: A preference for anti-spike CD8 responses marked VDJdb matching, which missed private and CD4 specificities.

The sequence was obtained from an adult who was a healthcare worker with PCR-confirmed SARS-CoV-2 infection or an uninfected control (not recorded which). The specimen was whole blood. The gene calls are TRBV7-2 and TRBJ2-1; 9 bases line up with TRBD2. DNA for the CDR3: TGTGCCAGCAGCTTATTTCTAGCGGGGCTGGGGAATGAGCAGTTCTTC. Translation gives CASSLFLAGLGNEQFF. Drawing the rest from reference TRBV7-2 and TRBJ2-1, the complete variable domain is GAGVSQSPSNKVTEKGKDVELRCDPISGHTALYWYRQSLGQGLEFLIYFQGNSAPDKSGLPSDRFSAERTGGSVSTLTIQRTQQEDSAVYLCASSLFLAGLGNEQFFGPGTRLTVL.